This T cell receptor beta chain was found in a study of blood T cell repertoires in COVID-19. Authors' processing steps: Amplification from reference gene primers served as the basis for estimated nucleated cell counts. Generated by immunoSEQ multiplex PCR, the TCRdb table keeps only in-frame clones and is missing some. The V and J calls and clone size were taken over from that table, and D and trimming were inferred from the DNA. The sample consists of 35,000 to 55,000 clones, approximately 81% of them appearing once. The CDR3 loop spans 15 amino acids. Trimming took off 1 base at V and 4 bases at J, with 11 bases between the two ends. Germline CDR1 SGHRS, CDR2 YFSETQ.

V gene TRBV5-1 combines with J gene TRBJ1-4, with D tentatively TRBD1 (6 bases). The specimen sequenced was peripheral blood. The source of this sequence is a woman between 70 and 85 years old with acute or convalescent COVID-19. CDR3 region: CASSLSGTSNEKLFF. In nucleotides, the CDR3 is TGCGCCAGCAGCTTGTCCGGGACAAGTAATGAAAAACTGTTTTTT. Full variable domain (rest looked up from reference TRBV5-1 and TRBJ1-4): KAGVTQTPRYLIKTRGQQVTLSCSPISGHRSVSWYQQTPGQGLQFLFEYFSETQRNKGNFPGRFSGRQFSNSRSEMNVSTLELGDSALYLCASSLSGTSNEKLFFGSGTQLSVL.